Detailed here is one T cell receptor beta chain. This sample is part of a study of blood T cell repertoires in COVID-19. Study context: T cells, B-cell-depleted T cells, or PBMCs provided the cDNA or gDNA that served as material.

Trimming pared 4 bases from V and 2 bases from J, leaving 12 bases between. The CDR3 runs to 14 residues. Germline values: CDR1 LGHDT, CDR2 YNNKEL (reference sequence). Generated by immunoSEQ multiplex PCR, the TCRdb table keeps only in-frame clones and is missing some. Of hundreds of thousands of clones in the sample, about four fifths were seen once. Sequencing was done on a sample of peripheral blood. This sequence joins TRBV3-1 (or the pseudogene TRBV3-2) and TRBJ2-7; TRBD1 might be the D (6 bases). The clonotype was recovered from a man of 80 years or more with acute or convalescent COVID-19. CDR3 nucleotides: TGTGCCAGCAGCCGGGGCAGGGGAACCTACGAGCAGTACTTC. Its translation is CASSRGRGTYEQYF.